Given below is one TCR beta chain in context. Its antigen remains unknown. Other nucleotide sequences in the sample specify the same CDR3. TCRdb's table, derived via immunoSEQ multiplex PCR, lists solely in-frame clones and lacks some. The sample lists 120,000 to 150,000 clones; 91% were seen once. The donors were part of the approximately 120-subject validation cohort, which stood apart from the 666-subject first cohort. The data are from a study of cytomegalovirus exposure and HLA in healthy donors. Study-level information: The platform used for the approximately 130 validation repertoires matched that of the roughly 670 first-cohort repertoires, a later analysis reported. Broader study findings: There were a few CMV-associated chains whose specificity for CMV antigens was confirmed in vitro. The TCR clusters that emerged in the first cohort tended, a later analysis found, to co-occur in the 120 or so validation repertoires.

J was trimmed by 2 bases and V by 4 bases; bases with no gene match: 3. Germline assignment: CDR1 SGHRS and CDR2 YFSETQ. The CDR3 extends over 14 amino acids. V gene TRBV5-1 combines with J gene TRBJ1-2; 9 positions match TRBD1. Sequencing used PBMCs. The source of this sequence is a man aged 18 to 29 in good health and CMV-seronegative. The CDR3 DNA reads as TGCGCCAGCAGCCCGGACAGGGGAAACTATGGCTACACCTTC. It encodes CASSPDRGNYGYTF. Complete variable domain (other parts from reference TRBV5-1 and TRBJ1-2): KAGVTQTPRYLIKTRGQQVTLSCSPISGHRSVSWYQQTPGQGLQFLFEYFSETQRNKGNFPGRFSGRQFSNSRSEMNVSTLELGDSALYLCASSPDRGNYGYTFGSGTRLTVV.